Listed below are T cell receptor beta chains from one sample, sequenced in a study of blood T cell repertoires in COVID-19. TCRdb's copy holds only in-frame clones and misses some; the assay was immunoSEQ multiplex PCR. The sample includes 210,000 or so clones, around nine tenths of them seen just once. The source material was peripheral blood. Receptors originate from a woman in her 40s who had recovered from COVID-19. Each CDR3 is given with its conserved first and last residue. Fields, in order: J gene, V gene, clone size, D gene, CDR3 protein. The D gene is left open where the match is weak. Clone size appears in some rows only: once, few, many, or a class for an expanded clone.

J gene: TRBJ2-7; V gene: TRBV7-2; clone size: once; D gene: .; CDR3 protein: CASSLVSSGGGETYEQYF
J gene: TRBJ2-5; V gene: TRBV24-1; clone size: .; D gene: TRBD2; CDR3 protein: CATSDSGTNRETQYF
J gene: TRBJ1-1; V gene: TRBV5-5; clone size: .; D gene: TRBD1; CDR3 protein: CASSSQGDTEAFF
J gene: TRBJ2-1; V gene: TRBV3-1/TRBV3-2; clone size: .; D gene: .; CDR3 protein: CASSLRGEQFF
J gene: TRBJ2-6; V gene: TRBV7-7; clone size: .; D gene: .; CDR3 protein: CASSLGGPGANVLTF
J gene: TRBJ1-5; V gene: TRBV10-1; clone size: .; D gene: TRBD1; CDR3 protein: CASSEFDRGCQPQHF
J gene: TRBJ2-7; V gene: TRBV5-1; clone size: .; D gene: TRBD1; CDR3 protein: CASSRGTAEPYEQYF
J gene: TRBJ1-1; V gene: TRBV2; clone size: .; D gene: .; CDR3 protein: CATKSDYGTEAFF
J gene: TRBJ2-2; V gene: TRBV27; clone size: .; D gene: .; CDR3 protein: CASSSGDSAVNTGELFF
J gene: TRBJ2-1; V gene: TRBV3-1/TRBV3-2; clone size: .; D gene: TRBD2; CDR3 protein: CASSLAGRTNEQFF
J gene: TRBJ1-4; V gene: TRBV29-1; clone size: .; D gene: TRBD1; CDR3 protein: CSVLRQGAGEKLFF
J gene: TRBJ2-1; V gene: TRBV28; clone size: once; D gene: TRBD2; CDR3 protein: CASRWEGRYNEQFF
J gene: TRBJ1-1; V gene: TRBV18; clone size: .; D gene: .; CDR3 protein: CASSPIENTEAFF
J gene: TRBJ1-4; V gene: TRBV7-8; clone size: .; D gene: .; CDR3 protein: CASSHQRDTWAGKLFF
J gene: TRBJ2-5; V gene: TRBV6-2/TRBV6-3; clone size: .; D gene: .; CDR3 protein: CASSYPGLIQETQYF
J gene: TRBJ2-3; V gene: TRBV19; clone size: .; D gene: TRBD2; CDR3 protein: CASGRGSTDTQYF
J gene: TRBJ2-5; V gene: TRBV11-2; clone size: .; D gene: TRBD2; CDR3 protein: CASSLDRAGVIGETQYF
J gene: TRBJ1-1; V gene: TRBV24-1; clone size: .; D gene: TRBD1; CDR3 protein: CATRDRGYTEAFF
J gene: TRBJ1-5; V gene: TRBV4-2; clone size: .; D gene: .; CDR3 protein: CASSQETGNQPQHF
J gene: TRBJ2-5; V gene: TRBV12-3/TRBV12-4; clone size: .; D gene: TRBD1; CDR3 protein: CASSQGVQETQYF
J gene: TRBJ2-1; V gene: TRBV5-6; clone size: .; D gene: .; CDR3 protein: CASSLRGLVNEQFF
J gene: TRBJ2-7; V gene: TRBV12-3/TRBV12-4; clone size: .; D gene: .; CDR3 protein: CASSATSSDEQYF
J gene: TRBJ2-7; V gene: TRBV7-6; clone size: .; D gene: .; CDR3 protein: CASSLDTGFSYEQYF
J gene: TRBJ2-5; V gene: TRBV5-6; clone size: once; D gene: .; CDR3 protein: CASSPQGGETQYF
J gene: TRBJ1-6; V gene: TRBV2; clone size: few; D gene: TRBD1; CDR3 protein: CASSVTGGSGNSPLHF
J gene: TRBJ2-7; V gene: TRBV2; clone size: .; D gene: .; CDR3 protein: CASSDVRTNRYEQYF
J gene: TRBJ1-1; V gene: TRBV27; clone size: .; D gene: .; CDR3 protein: CASSAQGKNNEAFF
J gene: TRBJ1-2; V gene: TRBV9; clone size: .; D gene: .; CDR3 protein: CASSVEPGKGYTF
J gene: TRBJ2-1; V gene: TRBV7-2; clone size: .; D gene: .; CDR3 protein: CASSPRRAWGGGQFF